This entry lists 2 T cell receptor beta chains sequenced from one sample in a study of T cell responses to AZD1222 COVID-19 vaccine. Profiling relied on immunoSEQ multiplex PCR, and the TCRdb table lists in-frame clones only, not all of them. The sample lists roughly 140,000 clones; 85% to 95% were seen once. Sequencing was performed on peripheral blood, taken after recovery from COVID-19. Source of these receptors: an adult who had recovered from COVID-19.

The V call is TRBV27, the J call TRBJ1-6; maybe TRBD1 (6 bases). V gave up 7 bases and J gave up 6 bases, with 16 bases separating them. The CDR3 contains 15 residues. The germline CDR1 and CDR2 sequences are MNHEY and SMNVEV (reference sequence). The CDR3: CASKGGGAGNSPLHF. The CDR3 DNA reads TGTGCCAGCAAGGGAGGGGGGGCAGGTAATTCACCCCTCCACTTT.

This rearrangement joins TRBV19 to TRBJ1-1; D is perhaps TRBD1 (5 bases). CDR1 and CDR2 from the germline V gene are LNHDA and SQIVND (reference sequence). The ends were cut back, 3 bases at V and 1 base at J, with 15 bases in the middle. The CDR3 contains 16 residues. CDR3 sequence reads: CASSMGSDRTNTEAFF. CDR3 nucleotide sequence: TGTGCCAGTAGTATGGGTTCCGACAGAACGAACACTGAAGCTTTCTTT.